This T cell receptor (beta chain) was retrieved from a study of regulatory T cells in long-lasting Graves disease. Researchers made TCR beta libraries by using iRepertoire HTBI primers and running Arm-PCR on CDR3 regions. A single record per CDR3 protein comes from TCRdb applying MiXCR to the multiplex PCR reads. The top ten hold 20% to 25% of the sample, which has about 420,000 distinct CDR3 sequences, around 17% seen once. The CDR3 sequence is 16 residues long. The germline V gene has CDR1 LNHDA and CDR2 SQIVND (reference sequence). The junction had 11 bases not matched to a gene; V was cut back by 5 bases and J by 3 bases. The time point was: newly diagnosed GD, antithyroid drugs for less than 3 months. Extracted RNA from PBMCs served as the source of the TCR library. The data also belong to a second study, concerning T cells in Graves' hyperthyroidism and ophthalmopathy. That work contributes: Initially, a first-round RT-PCR of the TCR CDR3 employed the HTBI primer set.

This chain links TRBV19 with TRBJ2-7; TRBD2 matches 9 bases. The source is a woman between 18 and 29 years old with Graves disease. The sample here was peripheral blood mononuclear cells (PBMCs), taken at new diagnosis, from a patient treated with antithyroid drugs. CDR3 bases: TGTGCCAGTAGTGTCTTTTCCGGGACTAGCAGCTACGAGCAGTACTTC. Translated: CASSVFSGTSSYEQYF.